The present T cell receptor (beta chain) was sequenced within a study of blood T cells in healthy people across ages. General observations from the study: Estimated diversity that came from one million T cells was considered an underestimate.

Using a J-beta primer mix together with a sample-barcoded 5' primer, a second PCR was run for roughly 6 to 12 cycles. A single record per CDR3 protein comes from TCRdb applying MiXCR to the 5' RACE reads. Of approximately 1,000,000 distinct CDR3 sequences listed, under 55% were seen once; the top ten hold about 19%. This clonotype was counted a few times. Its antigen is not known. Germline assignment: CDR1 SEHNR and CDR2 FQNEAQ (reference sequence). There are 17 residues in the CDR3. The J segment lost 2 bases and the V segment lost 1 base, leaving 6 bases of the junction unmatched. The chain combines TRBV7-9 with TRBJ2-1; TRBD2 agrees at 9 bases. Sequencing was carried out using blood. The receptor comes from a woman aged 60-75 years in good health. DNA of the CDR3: TGTGCCAGCAGCTTAGGAATGGGACTAGCACCCTACAATGAGCAGTTCTTC. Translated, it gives CASSLGMGLAPYNEQFF.